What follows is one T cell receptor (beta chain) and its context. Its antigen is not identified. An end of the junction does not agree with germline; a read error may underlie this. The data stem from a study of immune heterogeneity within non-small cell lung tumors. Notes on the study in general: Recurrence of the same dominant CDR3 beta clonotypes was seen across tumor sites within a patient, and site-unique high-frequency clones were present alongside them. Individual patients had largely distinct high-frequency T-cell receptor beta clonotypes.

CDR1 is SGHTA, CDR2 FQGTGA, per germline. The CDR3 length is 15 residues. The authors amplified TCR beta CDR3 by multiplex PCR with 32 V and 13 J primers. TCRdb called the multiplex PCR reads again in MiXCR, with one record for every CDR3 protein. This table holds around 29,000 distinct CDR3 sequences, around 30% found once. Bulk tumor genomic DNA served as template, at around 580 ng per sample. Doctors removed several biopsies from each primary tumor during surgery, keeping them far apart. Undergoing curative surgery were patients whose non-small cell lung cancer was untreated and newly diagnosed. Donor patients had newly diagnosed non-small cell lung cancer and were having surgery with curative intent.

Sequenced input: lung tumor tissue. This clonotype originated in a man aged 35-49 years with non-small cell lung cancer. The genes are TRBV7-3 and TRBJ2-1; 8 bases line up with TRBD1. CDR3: CANSPQGAAYNEQFF. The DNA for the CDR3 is TGTGCCAACAGCCCCCAGGGGGCGGCCTACAATGAGCAGTTCTTC.